This entry concerns a single T cell receptor (beta chain). Blood was drawn once from each donor into heparinised tubes. The draws averaged roughly 120 mL. Sorting that relied on CD45RO/CCR7/CD25/CD127/CD95/CD27 yielded CD4+ naive, central memory, regulatory and stem cell-like memory cells. The study reverse transcribed the entire isolated RNA, so it sequenced expressed TCRB transcripts. The data were produced by immunoSEQ multiplex PCR, yet TCRdb's version contains in-frame clones alone and is incomplete. The sample records 200,000 to 300,000 clones, 27% being singletons. The CDR3 runs to 15 residues. Germline assignment: CDR1 MGHRA and CDR2 YSYEKL. The V and J ends lost 0 bases and 1 base respectively, with 9 bases between them. These data are taken from a study of beta chain features in type 1 diabetes.

The TCR originated in a man in his thirties or forties in good health. The sequenced sample was central memory CD4+ T cells from blood. V usage is TRBV4-1 and J usage is TRBJ2-5, with D unclear. DNA of the CDR3: TGCGCCAGCAGCCAAGATGCCTATCCCCAAGAGACCCAGTACTTC. Translation gives CASSQDAYPQETQYF.